The 15 T cell receptor delta chains below all came from one sample that was sequenced in a study of gamma-delta T cells after stem cell transplantation. TCRdb called clones anew from the RT-PCR reads with CATT. The sample holds approximately 16,000 delta-chain clones, roughly 9% seen once. Sequenced: gamma-delta T cells. These TCRs come from a human donor. It is not recorded whose cells these are; they may come from a transplant donor.

As for this clone: The protein that TCRdb holds for this DNA derives from a much larger clone and differs from the translated DNA at residue 4, which likely indicates a read error; the protein shown here is translated from the DNA. The chain is built from TRDV2 and TRDJ3; D is unresolved. The CDR3 runs to 19 residues. CDR1 and CDR2 from the germline V gene are GEAIGNYY and EKD. This CDR3 reads CACVTVGAESSWDTRQMFF. The CDR3 nucleotides read TGTGCCTGTGTCACCGTAGGGGCCGAGAGCTCCTGGGACACCCGACAGATGTTTTTC.

This clone was observed at least ten times. Other DNA sequences from this sample encode an identical CDR3 as well. This chain joins TRDV1 and TRDJ1; 7 bases are shared with TRDD2. CDR1 and CDR2 (germline): TSWWSYY, QGS. The J segment lost 0 bases and the V segment lost 0 bases, leaving 37 bases of the junction unmatched. CDR3 length: 27 residues. CDR3 protein: CALGELVRSPGPFLPTVLDPYTDKLIF. The CDR3 nucleotides read TGTGCTCTTGGGGAACTAGTCCGTTCGCCAGGCCCTTTCCTACCTACCGTACTGGACCCTTACACCGATAAACTCATCTTT.

This clone occurred a few times. The protein TCRdb gives is from a much larger clone and does not agree with this DNA's translation at residue 10, likely a read error; the protein shown here comes from the DNA. The CDR3 sequence: CACDTGGNWVIRGSDKLIF. Here the CDR3 DNA reads TGTGCCTGTGACACCGGGGGCAACTGGGTGATACGGGGCAGCGATAAACTCATCTTT. The chain uses TRDV2 and TRDJ1, with D maybe TRDD3 (6 bases). Trimming stripped 0 bases from V and 4 bases from J, with 26 bases between. Germline CDR1 reads GEAIGNYY; CDR2 reads EKD. The CDR3 is 19 amino acids.

The sample holds many counts of this clone. This likely came from a read error, as a far larger clone is one base away. In the same sample, other DNA sequences code for this CDR3. The J gene is TRDJ1, the V gene TRDV2; 9 bases agree with TRDD3. CDR1 and CDR2 (germline): GEAIGNYY, EKD. This CDR3 is 17 amino acids long. Trimming cost V 0 bases and J 5 bases; bases outside gene matches: 12. The CDR3 protein is CACDTLGGLGDKDKLIF. As DNA, the CDR3 is TGTGCCTGTGACACCTTGGGCGGACTGGGGGACAAGGATAAACTCATCTTT.

There are a few counts of this clone. The protein held in TCRdb is that of a much larger clone and does not match this DNA's translation at residue 3, likely because of a read error; the protein shown is translated from the DNA. The chain joins TRDV2 to TRDJ1, with TRDD3 matching 10 bases. CDR1 and CDR2 from the germline V gene are GEAIGNYY and EKD. The CDR3 length is 18 residues. CDR3 coding DNA: TGTGCCAGTGACACCGTAAAGGGGGGATACGGGCGGACCGATAAACTCATCTTT. Amino acid sequence: CASDTVKGGYGRTDKLIF.

This clone was seen a handful of times. This sequence is one base from a far larger clone and is likely a read error. The sample contains more than one DNA sequence encoding this CDR3. The chain combines TRDV2 with TRDJ3, with a possible D match to TRDD3 (5 bases). CDR3 length: 20 amino acids. Between the trimmed V and J ends, which lost 4 bases and 0 bases, there was a span of 21 bases. Germline CDR1 is GEAIGNYY and CDR2 is EKD. The CDR3 loop is CACDKTEGTLSSWDTRQMFF. The DNA of the CDR3 is TGTGCCTGTGATAAAACGGAGGGGACTTTAAGCTCCTGGGACACCCGACAGATGTTTTTC.

The CDR3 loop is CARSSYDLFGKLIF. In DNA, the CDR3 is TGTGCCCGCTCCTCCTACGACCTTTTTGGAAAACTCATCTTT. The chain combines TRDV3 with TRDJ1; D possibly corresponds to TRDD2 (6 bases). Per the germline V gene, CDR1 is TVYSNPD and CDR2 is GDNSRS (reference sequence). The CDR3 sequence is 14 residues long. Trimming left V 5 bases short and J 8 bases short, with 24 bases between. Supplemented by reference TRDV3 and TRDJ1, the full variable domain reads CDKVTQSSPDQTVASGSEVVLLCTYDTVYSNPDLFWYRIRPDYSFQFVFYGDNSRSEGADFTQGRFSVKHILTQKAFHLVISPVRTEDSATYYCARSSYDLFGKLIFGKGTRVTVEP.

This clone was recorded only once. The CDR3 DNA sequence: TGTGCTCTTGGGGTCAACCACTTCCTACTCGAACTGTGGGATATCGTTCTCATCTTT. Protein product: CALGVNHFLLELWDIVLIF. V usage is TRDV1 and J usage is TRDJ1; TRDD2 matches at 8 bases. Germline lookup yields CDR1 TSWWSYY and CDR2 QGS. The V gene end was trimmed by 4 bases and the J gene end by 11 bases; junction bases not matched to a gene: 27. The CDR3 runs 19 residues.

Only a few counts were recorded for this clone. A read error may account for a junction end that differs from germline. The sample has other DNA sequences that encode this CDR3 too. The V and J genes are TRDV2 and TRDJ1; 12 bases align to TRDD3. The CDR3 runs to 19 residues. The germline V gene has CDR1 GEAIGNYY and CDR2 EKD. This CDR3 is CACDIVLGDTSSRADNLIF. CDR3 coding DNA: TGTGCCTGTGACATCGTACTGGGGGATACCTCCTCACGTGCCGATAACCTCATCTTT.

For this clone: The TCRdb protein, from a much larger clone, departs from this DNA's translation at residue 13, likely by read error; the protein shown derives from the DNA. The rearrangement uses TRDV2 and TRDJ1, with 8 positions matching TRDD3. Germline CDR1 reads GEAIGNYY; CDR2 reads EKD. There are 16 residues in the CDR3. CDR3 bases: TGTGCCTGTGACATTTTGGGGGATCTTTACACCGATCAACTCATCTTT. Its translation is CACDILGDLYTDQLIF.

This clone has at least ten counts. DNA of the CDR3: TGTGCCTCCTTTCTACTGGGGGATACGAGTAATACCGATAAACTCATCTTT. This sequence encodes CASFLLGDTSNTDKLIF. J is TRDJ1 and V is TRDV2, with TRDD3 identical over 13 bases. V gave up 8 bases and J gave up 2 bases; unmatched junction bases: 13. The CDR3 contains 17 residues. Per the germline V gene, CDR1 is GEAIGNYY and CDR2 is EKD.

This clone was detected only a few times. A much larger clone lies a single base off, so this may be a read error. V usage is TRDV2 and J usage is TRDJ1; 10 bases agree with TRDD3. The CDR3 is 18 residues long. Germline CDR1 GEAIGNYY, CDR2 EKD. With V trimmed by 0 bases and J by 2 bases, 11 bases remained unmatched. The chain's CDR3 is CACDTTKLRGDTTDKLIF. For the CDR3, the DNA is TGTGCCTGTGACACCACAAAATTAAGGGGGGATACGACCGATAAACTCATCTTT.

Remarks on this clone: A far larger clone is one nucleotide away, so this likely arose from a read error. The identical CDR3 is also encoded by other nucleotide sequences in the sample. V usage is TRDV2 and J usage is TRDJ1; a possible D gene is TRDD3 (6 bases). CDR3 size: 21 residues. Deletions cut 0 bases from V and 0 bases from J, with 28 bases between. Looked up from germline, CDR1 is GEAIGNYY and CDR2 is EKD. CDR3 in DNA: TGTGCCTGTGACACCCTCAATCTCGTACTGGGAACTAGATCGTACACCGATAAACTCATCTTT. Translation: CACDTLNLVLGTRSYTDKLIF.

This clone has only a few counts. TCRdb records a much larger clone's protein for this DNA, with a difference at residue 7 that likely arises from a read error; the protein given is the translation of the DNA. V is TRDV2 and J is TRDJ1; 9 bases match TRDD3. Germline loops: CDR1 GEAIGNYY, CDR2 EKD. The CDR3 has 19 amino acids. V gave up 2 bases and J gave up 3 bases; unmatched junction bases: 18. This chain's CDR3 is CACDSGTGDTSSRADKLIF. The CDR3 nucleotides are TGTGCCTGTGACAGCGGAACGGGGGATACCTCCTCACGGGCCGATAAACTCATCTTT.

This sequence joins TRDV2 and TRDJ1; 11 bases are a match to TRDD3. In germline, CDR1 is GEAIGNYY, CDR2 EKD. There are 18 residues in the CDR3. Trimming took 5 bases from V and 0 from J; bases not matched to a gene: 13. The CDR3 DNA follows: TGTGCCTGTGGCACTAGACTGGGGGATAAGGAGGACACCGATAAACTCATCTTT. Its protein is CACGTRLGDKEDTDKLIF.